What follows are 5 T cell receptor beta chains derived from one specimen sequenced in a study of cytomegalovirus exposure and HLA in healthy donors. Clones were read by immunoSEQ multiplex PCR, and TCRdb kept only the in-frame ones, dropping some. This table holds 150,000 to 200,000 clones, roughly 84% found once. Material: PBMCs. These receptors all come from a woman in her late teens or twenties in good health and CMV-seropositive.

This chain connects TRBV28 to TRBJ1-2; TRBD1 is a possible D gene (6 bases). Germline V gene data show CDR1 as MDHEN and CDR2 as SYDVKM. CDR3 length equals 14 residues. Trimming stripped 3 bases from V and 4 bases from J, with 12 bases between. The CDR3 DNA is TGTGCCAGCAGTTTTGGGGGCAGCATCTATGGCTACACCTTC. It encodes CASSFGGSIYGYTF.

The genes are TRBV15 and TRBJ1-1, with D uncertain. V lost 5 bases and J lost 5, with 18 bases in between. The CDR3 loop spans 15 amino acids. The germline V gene encodes CDR1 LNHNV and CDR2 YYDKDF (reference sequence). The CDR3 region has the DNA TGTGCCACCAGCCTCCAAGGGAGCGGAAGTACTGAAGCTTTCTTT. It yields the protein CATSLQGSGSTEAFF.

The gene calls are TRBV6-5 and TRBJ2-7; TRBD1 matches at 11 bases. V was pared by 6 bases and J by 4 bases, with 8 bases of the junction left unmatched. The CDR3 loop spans 15 amino acids. CDR1 is MNHEY and CDR2 is SVGAGI in the germline V gene. The CDR3 DNA follows: TGTGCCAGCAGCACCGCTCGGGACAGGGGGTACGAGCAGTACTTC. Its protein is CASSTARDRGYEQYF.

The chain combines TRBV18 with TRBJ1-5; maybe TRBD1 (5 bases). Trimming took off 6 bases at V and 3 bases at J, with 9 bases between the two ends. This CDR3 region has 13 residues. Germline CDR1 is KGHSH and CDR2 is LQKENI. This CDR3 is CASSSQVNQPQHF. The CDR3 bases are TGTGCCAGCTCGTCACAGGTCAATCAGCCCCAGCATTTT.

This chain connects TRBV4-1 to TRBJ1-2, with TRBD1 matching over 7 bases. The junction had 9 bases not matched to a gene; V was cut back by 0 bases and J by 14 bases. The CDR3 contains 13 residues. Germline V CDR1 and CDR2: MGHRA, YSYEKL. CDR3 sequence (DNA): TGCGCCAGCAGCCAAGATGACAGGGCTAAACGGACCTTC. Its translation: CASSQDDRAKRTF.